This T cell receptor (beta chain) was documented in a study of technical replicates of blood from a few donors. TCRdb keeps only in-frame clones here, not all; method: immunoSEQ multiplex PCR. Of about 81,000 clones listed, 80% to 95% are singletons. Sequenced: T cells isolated from PBMCs. The clonotype originates from a human donor in good health.

The CDR3 loop is CASSEGGGSYEQYF. CDR3 in DNA: TGTGCCAGCAGCGAGGGCGGGGGTTCCTACGAGCAGTACTTC. The chain recombines TRBV9 with TRBJ2-7, with 7 bases identical to TRBD2. Germline lookup yields CDR1 SGDLS and CDR2 YYNGEE. V trimming: 3 bases; J trimming: 1 base; junction bases outside the gene matches: 4. This CDR3 contains 14 residues.